The 10 T cell receptor beta chains below were found in one sample sequenced in a study of blood T cell repertoires in COVID-19. Clones were read by immunoSEQ multiplex PCR, and TCRdb kept only the in-frame ones, dropping some. The sample has fewer than 120,000 clones; approximately 90% are singletons. The specimen sequenced was peripheral blood. These receptors were taken from a human donor in a cohort sampled during active COVID-19.

This sequence joins TRBV5-5 and TRBJ2-1, with D possibly being TRBD2 (7 bases). Trimming shortened V by 5 bases and J by 5 bases, and 14 bases separated the two germline ends. Germline V lookup: CDR1 SGHKS, CDR2 YYEKEE (reference sequence). This CDR3 is built from 14 residues. The CDR3 spells CASSFGGTNNEQFF. The CDR3 DNA follows: TGTGCCAGCAGTTTCGGGGGGACAAACAATGAGCAGTTCTTC.

The chain joins TRBV7-6 to TRBJ1-2; tentatively, D is TRBD1 (6 bases). The germline V gene has CDR1 SGHVS and CDR2 FNYEAQ. The CDR3 is 15 residues long. The V and J ends lost 4 bases and 4 bases respectively, with 16 bases between them. CDR3 residues: CASSSTQTGIYGYTF. The CDR3 DNA is TGTGCCAGCAGCTCGACCCAGACAGGAATCTATGGCTACACCTTC.

J is TRBJ2-3 and V is TRBV7-6; 8 nucleotides line up with TRBD2. V lost 0 bases to trimming and J lost 5 bases; unmatched junction nucleotides: 7. Germline V CDR1 and CDR2: SGHVS, FNYEAQ. This CDR3 spans 16 amino acids. The CDR3 loop reads CASSLAGTSAGDTQYF. The CDR3 nucleotides read TGTGCCAGCAGCTTAGCGGGGACTAGTGCGGGAGATACGCAGTATTTT.

The chain links TRBV21-1 to TRBJ2-6; TRBD2 is taken as the D call from the table, unchecked against the DNA. TRBV21-1 is a documented pseudogene. The CDR3 is 15 amino acids. CDR3 region: CASSKGYPGANVLTF. The CDR3 DNA follows: TGTGCCAGCAGCAAAGGCTACCCTGGGGCCAACGTCCTGACTTTC.

A word on this clone: This sample also contains other DNA sequences that code for the same CDR3. The rearrangement uses TRBV5-5 and TRBJ2-5; 7 bases fit TRBD2. The junction had 4 bases not matched to a gene; V was cut back by 0 bases and J by 2 bases. The CDR3 sequence is 15 residues long. Germline V lookup: CDR1 SGHKS, CDR2 YYEKEE (reference sequence). The CDR3 region has the DNA TGTGCCAGCAGCTTGGGGGAGGGTCGGCAAGAGACCCAGTACTTC. Its translation: CASSLGEGRQETQYF.

This chain joins TRBV7-2 and TRBJ1-6; perhaps TRBD1 as D (5 bases). Germline-derived CDR1 and CDR2 are SGHTA and FQGNSA. V shed 1 base and J shed 7 bases, with 8 bases lying between them. The CDR3 contains 14 residues. This chain's CDR3 is CASSLVSGNSPLHF. DNA of the CDR3: TGTGCCAGCAGCTTAGTTTCAGGGAATTCACCCCTCCACTTT. The whole variable domain, filled in from reference TRBV7-2 and TRBJ1-6, reads GAGVSQSPSNKVTEKGKDVELRCDPISGHTALYWYRQSLGQGLEFLIYFQGNSAPDKSGLPSDRFSAERTGGSVSTLTIQRTQQEDSAVYLCASSLVSGNSPLHFGNGTRLTVT.

This sequence joins TRBV9 and TRBJ2-5; 7 bases match TRBD2. The CDR3 sequence is 14 residues long. The V gene's germline CDR1 is SGDLS and CDR2 YYNGEE. V dropped 3 bases and J dropped 5; count of bases not matched to a gene: 7. The CDR3 DNA sequence: TGTGCCAGCAGCGAAGGACTAGATTTGGAGACCCAGTACTTC. Its protein is CASSEGLDLETQYF.

The chain employs TRBV7-3 and TRBJ2-1, with 8 bases that match TRBD2. This CDR3 has 15 amino acids. Germline V CDR1 and CDR2: SGHTA, FQGTGA. The ends lost 0 bases at V and 8 bases at J; junction bases unmatched: 6. CDR3 DNA sequence: TGTGCCAGCAGCTTAACTAGCGGGAAGTCCGATGAGCAGTTCTTC. This translates into CASSLTSGKSDEQFF. Full variable domain (missing parts from reference TRBV7-3 and TRBJ2-1): GAGVSQTPSNKVTEKGKYVELRCDPISGHTALYWYRQSLGQGPEFLIYFQGTGAADDSGLPNDRFFAVRPEGSVSTLKIQRTERGDSAVYLCASSLTSGKSDEQFFGPGTRLTVL.

The V call is TRBV5-1, the J call TRBJ2-5; 10 bases fit TRBD1. The CDR3 consists of 15 residues. Germline V lookup: CDR1 SGHRS, CDR2 YFSETQ. J was trimmed by 5 bases and V by 0 bases; bases with no gene match: 4. DNA for the CDR3: TGCGCCAGCAGCTTGGATGGACAGGGGGGGGAGACCCAGTACTTC. It specifies CASSLDGQGGETQYF.

The chain joins TRBV5-4 to TRBJ2-1, with TRBD2 matching over 7 bases. This CDR3 is built from 13 residues. The V and J ends lost 0 bases and 8 bases, in that order; junction bases with no gene match: 2. Germline-derived CDR1 and CDR2 are SGHNT and YYREEE (reference sequence). In nucleotides, the CDR3 is TGTGCCAGCAGCTTGGCGGGGGGACATGAGCAGTTCTTC. This translates into CASSLAGGHEQFF. The full variable domain, its missing parts supplied by reference TRBV5-4 and TRBJ2-1, is ETGVTQSPTHLIKTRGQQVTLRCSSQSGHNTVSWYQQALGQGPQFIFQYYREEENGRGNFPPRFSGLQFPNYSSELNVNALELDDSALYLCASSLAGGHEQFFGPGTRLTVL.